The rows below give T cell receptor beta chains drawn from one sample of a study of sequential checkpoint blockade in melanoma. Data came from immunoSEQ multiplex PCR; TCRdb stores just in-frame clones and leaves some out. The repertoire includes thousands of clones, about 20% of them detected once, and roughly 15% sits in the top ten. This material consisted of tumor tissue (inferred from file names), taken from a patient given nivolumab and ipilimumab in sequence. The source of these receptors is a human donor with melanoma. Both conserved end residues are part of each CDR3. The D gene is left open where the match is weak. Expanded clones get a size class; other rows say once, few or many, or leave the size out.

clone size,V gene,D gene,J gene,CDR3 DNA,CDR3 protein
.,TRBV11-3,TRBD1,TRBJ1-1,TGTGCCAGCAGTTCGGACAGGGGGCGCAGCACTGAAGCTTTCTTT,CASSSDRGRSTEAFF
medium-sized,TRBV11-3,.,TRBJ1-4,TGTGCCAGCGGGACGGGACCGCCTGCAACTAATGAAAAACTGTTTTTT,CASGTGPPATNEKLFF
few,TRBV9,.,TRBJ2-3,TGTGCCAGCAGCGTATGGGCAGAGCACACAGATACGCAGTATTTT,CASSVWAEHTDTQYF
.,TRBV6-8,TRBD1,TRBJ2-2,TGTGCCAGCAGGGACCAGGGGGCCGGGGAGCTGTTTTTT,CASRDQGAGELFF
medium-sized,TRBV30,.,TRBJ1-1,TGTGCCTGGAGTCGGCGGGCGGAACTCACTGAAGCTTTCTTT,CAWSRRAELTEAFF
few,TRBV7-5,.,TRBJ2-4,TGTGCCAGCAGCGACTGGGTTCCGAATTCCGCCAAAAACATTCAGTACTTC,CASSDWVPNSAKNIQYF
many,TRBV11-3,TRBD2,TRBJ2-5,TGTGCCAGCAGCCTAAGGACTAGCGCAGAGACCCAGTACTTC,CASSLRTSAETQYF
few,TRBV6-8,.,TRBJ1-1,TGTGCCAGCAACCTTTTTGGCCCTAACACTGAAGCTTTCTTT,CASNLFGPNTEAFF
medium-sized,TRBV9,.,TRBJ1-6,TGTGCCAGCAGCGTACCCACCAGCGGTTCCACCTATAATTCACCCCTCCACTTT,CASSVPTSGSTYNSPLHF
.,TRBV1,.,TRBJ1-1,TGCGCCAGCAGCCAAGAAACAGGAATAAACACTGAAGCTTTCTTT,CASSQETGINTEAFF
.,TRBV30,TRBD1,TRBJ1-4,TGTGCCGGATTACGACCGGACAGGGGGGGTGAAAAACTGTTTTTT,CAGLRPDRGGEKLFF
few,TRBV6-8,TRBD1,TRBJ1-2,TGTGCCAGCAGTTATCGGTCGGGACAGGGAAACTATGGCTACACCTTC,CASSYRSGQGNYGYTF
few,TRBV5-1,.,TRBJ2-7,TGCGCCAGCAGCGTGGGACTCTCAAGAGACCCTAGGGAGCAGTACTTC,CASSVGLSRDPREQYF
.,TRBV5-1,.,TRBJ2-7,TGCGCCAGCAGCTTGGCCCCGGCAAGCTCCTACGAGCAGTACTTC,CASSLAPASSYEQYF
.,TRBV29-1,.,TRBJ1-2,TGCAGCGTCTCCACGTCCTACTATGGCTACACCTTC,CSVSTSYYGYTF
.,TRBV5-1,TRBD1,TRBJ2-7,TGCGCCAGCAGCTTGGGTCTGGCAGCAGGGGGCCTTACCTACGAGCAGTACTTC,CASSLGLAAGGLTYEQYF
many,TRBV9,.,TRBJ2-3,TGTGCCAGCAGCGTCCTTATCTCTGGACCTAGCACAGATACGCAGTATTTT,CASSVLISGPSTDTQYF
few,TRBV23-1,.,TRBJ2-7,TGCGCCAGCAGCTTGACAGAGAACTACGAGCAGTACTTC,CASSLTENYEQYF
few,TRBV6-8,.,TRBJ1-5,TGTGCCAGCAGTTACACGGGGGGAAGTCAGCCCCAGCATTTT,CASSYTGGSQPQHF
few,TRBV19,.,TRBJ1-1,TGTGCCAGTATCGCCAGATTTAACACTGAAGCTTTCTTT,CASIARFNTEAFF
.,TRBV19,.,TRBJ1-5,TGTGCCAGTAGTAAGAGTTCCGCTAGCAATCAGCCCCAGCATTTT,CASSKSSASNQPQHF
.,TRBV11-3,TRBD1,TRBJ2-2,TGTGCCAGCAGCCCGGGACAGAGCACCGGGGAGCTGTTTTTT,CASSPGQSTGELFF
.,TRBV6-7,TRBD1,TRBJ2-7,TGTGCCAGCAGAAAGACAGGGCGGTACGAGCAGTACTTC,CASRKTGRYEQYF
few,TRBV27,.,TRBJ1-1,TGTGCCAGCAGTTCCATAAAGGGGACTGAAGCTTTCTTT,CASSSIKGTEAFF
many,TRBV11-3,TRBD1,TRBJ1-1,TGTGCCAGCAGTGTACCGGGACAGACCCTGAACACTGAAGCTTTCTTT,CASSVPGQTLNTEAFF
.,TRBV5-1,.,TRBJ2-1,TGCGCCAGCAGCTTGGGTCTAGCCCACGACAATGAGCAGTTCTTC,CASSLGLAHDNEQFF
.,TRBV30,.,TRBJ1-5,TGTGCCTGGAGAGGGCCGGGAAAAGGGCCCCAGCATTTT,CAWRGPGKGPQHF
.,TRBV9,.,TRBJ2-1,TGTGCCAGCAGTTTTGGCGGGACCGGAGGGGTTGAGCAGTTCTTC,CASSFGGTGGVEQFF